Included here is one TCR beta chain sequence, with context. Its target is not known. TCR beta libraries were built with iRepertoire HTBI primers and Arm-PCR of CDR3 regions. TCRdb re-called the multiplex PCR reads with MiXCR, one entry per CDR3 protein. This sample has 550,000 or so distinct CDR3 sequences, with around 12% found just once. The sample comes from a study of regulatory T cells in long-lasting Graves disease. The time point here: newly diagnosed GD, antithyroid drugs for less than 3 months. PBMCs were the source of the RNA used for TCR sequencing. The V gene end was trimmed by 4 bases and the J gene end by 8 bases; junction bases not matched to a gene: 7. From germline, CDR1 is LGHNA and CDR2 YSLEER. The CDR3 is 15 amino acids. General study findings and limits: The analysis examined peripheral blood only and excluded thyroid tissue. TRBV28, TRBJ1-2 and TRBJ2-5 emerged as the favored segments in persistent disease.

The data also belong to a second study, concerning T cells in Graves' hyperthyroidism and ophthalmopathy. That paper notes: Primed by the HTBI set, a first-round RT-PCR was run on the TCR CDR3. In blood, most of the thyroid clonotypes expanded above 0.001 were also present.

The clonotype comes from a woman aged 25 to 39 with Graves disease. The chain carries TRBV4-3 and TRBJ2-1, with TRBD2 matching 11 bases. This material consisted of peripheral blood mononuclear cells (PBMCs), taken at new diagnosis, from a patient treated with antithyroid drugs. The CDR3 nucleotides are TGCGCCAGCAGCCCGTGGGGTAGCGGGAGGGATGAGCAGTTCTTC. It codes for CASSPWGSGRDEQFF.